A single sample is the source of the 24 T cell receptor beta chains below, sequenced in a study of post-analysis software for immune sequencing data. The library was made from cDNA and included unique molecular identifiers. MiXCR, run by TCRdb on the PCR reads, gives a single entry per CDR3 protein. The sample has about 820,000 distinct CDR3 sequences, approximately 53% seen once. General study points: Controls showed lower frequencies than patients for roughly five TRBV segments, and TRBV5-6, TRBV5-1 and TRBV20-1 were among these.

These receptors have no identified antigens. Sequenced: blood. These receptors all stem from a girl aged 5 to 17 with multiple sclerosis.

The chain uses TRBV3-1 and TRBJ2-3; D gene ambiguous. V dropped 0 bases and J dropped 2 bases, with 9 bases sitting between them. The CDR3 loop spans 15 amino acids. CDR1 and CDR2 (germline): LGHDT, YNNKEL (reference sequence). CDR3 protein: CASSQDLAPTDTQYF. The CDR3 DNA sequence: TGTGCCAGCAGCCAAGATCTGGCCCCCACAGATACGCAGTATTTT.

The genes are TRBV5-1 and TRBJ1-2; D unresolved. CDR3 length: 14 amino acids. The V and J ends lost 0 bases and 8 bases respectively, with 14 bases between them. CDR1 is SGHRS, CDR2 YFSETQ, per germline. The CDR3 sequence: CASSLGTGREGYTF. The CDR3 DNA follows: TGCGCCAGCAGCTTGGGGACGGGAAGAGAGGGCTACACCTTC.

The rearrangement joins TRBV9 to TRBJ2-1; 12 positions agree with TRBD2. There are 16 residues in the CDR3. Per the germline V gene, CDR1 is SGDLS and CDR2 is YYNGEE. V gave up 3 bases and J gave up 4 bases; unmatched junction bases: 5. The DNA of the CDR3 is TGTGCCAGCAGCGAGGGGGGACTAGCGGGTTACAATGAGCAGTTCTTC. It encodes CASSEGGLAGYNEQFF. The full variable domain, in which reference TRBV9 and TRBJ2-1 provide the parts outside the CDR3, is DSGVTQTPKHLITATGQRVTLRCSPRSGDLSVYWYQQSLDQGLQFLIQYYNGEERAKGNILERFSAQQFPDLHSELNLSSLELGDSALYFCASSEGGLAGYNEQFFGPGTRLTVL.

The chain carries TRBV7-3 and TRBJ1-6; TRBD1 matches 7 bases. Germline CDR1 SGHTA, CDR2 FQGTGA. The junction had 8 bases not matched to a gene; V was cut back by 5 bases and J by 13 bases. The CDR3 is made up of 13 amino acids. The CDR3 coding sequence is TGTGCCAGCAGCCCGCACAGGGGTCTTCCCCTCCACTTT. It is translated as CASSPHRGLPLHF.

This clonotype was detected only a few times. The genes are TRBV7-9 and TRBJ2-7; 11 bases align to TRBD2. The CDR3 spans 14 residues. Germline CDR1 and CDR2: SEHNR and FQNEAQ (reference sequence). The V segment lost 5 bases and the J segment 2 bases; nucleotides outside the gene matches: 2. Here the CDR3 reads CASSISGRAYEQYF. The DNA of the CDR3 is TGTGCCAGCAGCATTAGCGGGAGGGCCTACGAGCAGTACTTC. Supplemented by reference TRBV7-9 and TRBJ2-7, the full variable domain reads DTGVSQNPRHKITKRGQNVTFRCDPISEHNRLYWYRQTLGQGPEFLTYFQNEAQLEKSRLLSDRFSAERPKGSFSTLEIQRTEQGDSAMYLCASSISGRAYEQYFGPGTRLTVT.

The count of this clonotype is one. The gene calls are TRBV6-6 and TRBJ2-3, with a possible D match to TRBD2 (5 bases). V was pared by 5 bases and J by 1 base, with 16 bases between. The CDR3 loop spans 16 amino acids. Germline CDR1 reads MNHNY; CDR2 reads SVGAGI (reference sequence). DNA of the CDR3: TGTGCCAGCAGTACGCAGACTACCCGACGCACAGATACGCAGTATTTT. Translation: CASSTQTTRRTDTQYF.

The CDR3 protein is CASSRGTSGRLRETQYF. CDR3 in DNA: TGTGCCAGCAGCCGAGGGACTAGCGGGAGATTACGAGAGACCCAGTACTTC. This sequence joins TRBV7-6 and TRBJ2-4; 14 nucleotides line up with TRBD2. The assigned J gene may be wrong: the sequence end matches TRBJ2-5 better. The CDR3 runs 17 residues. Germline V gene lookup returns CDR1 SGHVS and CDR2 FNYEAQ.

This clonotype showed up just a few times. This chain joins TRBV7-6 and TRBJ2-7; D possibly corresponds to TRBD1 (5 bases). Deletions cut 5 bases from V and 3 bases from J, with 17 bases between. Germline V CDR1 and CDR2: SGHVS, FNYEAQ. This CDR3 contains 15 residues. Here the CDR3 reads CASSPRVQDIYEQYF. The CDR3 DNA sequence: TGTGCCAGCAGCCCAAGGGTACAGGATATCTACGAGCAGTACTTC. The whole variable domain, remainder taken from reference TRBV7-6 and TRBJ2-7, is GAGVSQSPRYKVTKRGQDVALRCDPISGHVSLYWYRQALGQGPEFLTYFNYEAQQDKSGLPNDRFSAERPEGSISTLTIQRTEQRDSAMYRCASSPRVQDIYEQYFGPGTRLTVT.

CDR3 residues: CASSHGQGARYNEQFF. CDR3 DNA: TGTGCCAGCAGTCACGGACAGGGGGCGAGATACAATGAGCAGTTCTTC. V and J are TRBV27 and TRBJ2-1; 11 positions match TRBD1. The V gene's germline CDR1 is MNHEY and CDR2 SMNVEV (reference sequence). The CDR3 has 16 residues. V trimming: 5 bases; J trimming: 4 bases; junction bases outside the gene matches: 7.

V is TRBV2 and J is TRBJ2-1; D possibly matches TRBD1 or TRBD2 (5 bases each). The CDR3 is 14 residues long. With 7 bases removed from V and 1 base from J, the gap between germline ends came to 11 bases. Germline-derived CDR1 and CDR2 are SNHLY and FYNNEI. CDR3 DNA sequence: TGTGCCAGCATTCCGGGACGTTCCTACAATGAGCAGTTCTTC. It encodes CASIPGRSYNEQFF.

The rearrangement joins TRBV4-2 to TRBJ1-2, with a tentative D call TRBD1 (5 bases). The CDR3 runs 14 residues. With 1 base removed from V and 3 bases from J, the gap between germline ends came to 9 bases. CDR1 LGHNA and CDR2 YNFKEQ come from the germline V gene. The CDR3 DNA sequence: TGTGCCAGCAGCCAAGCAACGACAGACTATGGCTACACCTTC. It is translated as CASSQATTDYGYTF.

CDR3 loop: CASRFSLQETQYF. The DNA of the CDR3 is TGTGCCAGCAGATTTTCTCTACAAGAGACCCAGTACTTC. The chain couples TRBV12-3 or TRBV12-4 to TRBJ2-5, with unresolved D. There are 13 residues in the CDR3. V lost 6 bases and J lost 2, with 10 bases in between.

This clonotype was found a few times. The J gene is TRBJ2-1, the V gene TRBV7-8; 12 nucleotides align to TRBD2. Germline CDR1 is SGHVS and CDR2 is FQNEAQ. The CDR3 is 17 amino acids. V shed 4 bases, J shed 9 bases, and the junction held 13 bases outside the gene matches. CDR3 nucleotides: TGTGCCAGCAGCTACGGACTAGCGGGAACCCCCGGGGGTGAGCAGTTCTTC. It yields the protein CASSYGLAGTPGGEQFF.

This clonotype has a handful of counts. J is TRBJ2-5 and V is TRBV12-3 or TRBV12-4, with D unclear. This CDR3 is built from 16 residues. Trimming shortened V by 4 bases and J by 0 bases, and 15 bases separated the two germline ends. For the CDR3, the DNA is TGTGCCAGCAGTTCCCGTGAGGACCAGTACCAAGAGACCCAGTACTTC. The encoded protein is CASSSREDQYQETQYF.

The V call is TRBV21-1, the J call TRBJ1-5; TRBD1, the table's D call, lacks a check against the DNA. TRBV21-1 is assigned pseudogene status. CDR3 length: 13 residues. This chain's CDR3 is CASSRGLAQPQHF. CDR3 nucleotide sequence: TGTGCCAGCAGCAGGGGGTTGGCTCAGCCCCAGCATTTT.

V gene TRBV19 combines with J gene TRBJ2-4; 12 bases line up with TRBD1. There are 17 residues in the CDR3. V lost 6 bases and J lost 5; bases outside the gene matches: 11. Per germline, CDR1 LNHDA and CDR2 SQIVND (reference sequence). The CDR3 region is CASSARPGTGGENIQYF. DNA for the CDR3: TGTGCCAGTAGCGCTAGACCCGGGACAGGGGGCGAAAACATTCAGTACTTC.

This clonotype was seen only a few times. The rearrangement uses TRBV20-1 and TRBJ2-4, with TRBD2 matching over 12 bases. This CDR3 comprises 17 residues. The junction had 8 bases not matched to a gene; V was cut back by 5 bases and J by 0 bases. Germline CDR1 reads DFQATT; CDR2 reads SNEGSKA (reference sequence). The CDR3 loop reads CSAPKWTSGIAKNIQYF. The CDR3 region has the DNA TGCAGTGCTCCAAAGTGGACTAGCGGGATAGCCAAAAACATTCAGTACTTC.

The chain joins TRBV29-1 to TRBJ2-7, with 7 bases matching TRBD1. J lost 1 base, V lost 4 bases, and 4 bases had no gene match. The length of the CDR3 is 13 residues. CDR1 and CDR2 (germline): SQVTM, ANQGSEA. For the CDR3, the DNA is TGCAGCGTTGTGGGGGACAGATCCTACGAGCAGTACTTC. Protein product: CSVVGDRSYEQYF.

This sequence joins TRBV5-1 and TRBJ1-1; 8 bases are shared with TRBD1. V lost 3 bases, J lost 11 bases, and 12 bases stayed unmatched. CDR1 is SGHRS and CDR2 is YFSETQ in the germline V gene. This CDR3 comprises 14 residues. The CDR3 loop reads CASSSGQALPWAFF. In nucleotides, the CDR3 is TGCGCCAGCAGCTCGGGACAGGCTCTCCCATGGGCTTTCTTT.

This chain links TRBV9 with TRBJ2-1; 12 nucleotides align to TRBD2. CDR3 length equals 15 residues. Trimming took 3 bases from V and 6 from J; bases not matched to a gene: 4. Germline assignment: CDR1 SGDLS and CDR2 YYNGEE. The chain's CDR3 is CASSAASGGGNEQFF. The DNA for the CDR3 is TGTGCCAGCAGCGCCGCTAGCGGGGGGGGCAATGAGCAGTTCTTC.

This sequence joins TRBV20-1 and TRBJ2-3; 7 nucleotides match TRBD2. CDR3 size: 15 residues. Germline-derived CDR1 and CDR2 are DFQATT and SNEGSKA (reference sequence). The trim removed 8 bases at V and 1 base at J, leaving 12 bases unmatched. CDR3 loop: CSTRDYRVRTDTQYF. DNA for the CDR3: TGCAGTACCCGGGACTACCGAGTCCGCACAGATACGCAGTATTTT.

This rearrangement joins TRBV20-1 to TRBJ2-5, with TRBD2 identical over 9 bases. From germline, CDR1 is DFQATT and CDR2 SNEGSKA (reference sequence). The CDR3 is 13 residues long. V shed 6 bases and J 1 base; nucleotides not matched to a gene: 3. CDR3 sequence reads: CSAPTSGQETQYF. The CDR3 nucleotides are TGCAGTGCCCCGACTAGCGGCCAAGAGACCCAGTACTTC.

The chain carries TRBV28 and TRBJ1-2; D may be TRBD1 (5 bases). The CDR3 is made up of 15 amino acids. V lost 6 bases and J 4 bases, leaving 18 bases between the germline ends. Looked up from germline, CDR1 is MDHEN and CDR2 is SYDVKM. CDR3 in amino acids: CASSLGTGAGYGYTF. In DNA, the CDR3 is TGTGCCAGCAGCCTCGGGACGGGCGCCGGCTATGGCTACACCTTC.

The rearrangement joins TRBV15 to TRBJ2-7; possibly TRBD1 for D (7 bases). Trimming pared 5 bases from V and 3 bases from J, leaving 11 bases between. This CDR3 is built from 13 residues. Germline loops: CDR1 LNHNV, CDR2 YYDKDF (reference sequence). CDR3 region: CATSRGTVYEQYF. For the CDR3, the DNA is TGTGCCACCAGCCGCGGGACAGTCTACGAGCAGTACTTC.